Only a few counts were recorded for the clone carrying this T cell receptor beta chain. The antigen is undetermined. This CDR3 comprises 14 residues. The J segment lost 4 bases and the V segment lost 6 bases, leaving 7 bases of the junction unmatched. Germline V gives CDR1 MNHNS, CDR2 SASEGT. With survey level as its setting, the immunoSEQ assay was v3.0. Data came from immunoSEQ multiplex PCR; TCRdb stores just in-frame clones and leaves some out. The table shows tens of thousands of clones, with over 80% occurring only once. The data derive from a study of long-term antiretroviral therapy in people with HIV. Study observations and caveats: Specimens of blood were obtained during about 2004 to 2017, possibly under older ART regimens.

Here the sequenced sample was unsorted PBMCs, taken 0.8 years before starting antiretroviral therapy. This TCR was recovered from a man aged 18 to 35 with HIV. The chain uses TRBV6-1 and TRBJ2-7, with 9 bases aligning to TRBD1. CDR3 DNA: TGTGCCAGCAGACGTACAGGGGGCTCATACGAGCAGTACTTC. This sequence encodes CASRRTGGSYEQYF.